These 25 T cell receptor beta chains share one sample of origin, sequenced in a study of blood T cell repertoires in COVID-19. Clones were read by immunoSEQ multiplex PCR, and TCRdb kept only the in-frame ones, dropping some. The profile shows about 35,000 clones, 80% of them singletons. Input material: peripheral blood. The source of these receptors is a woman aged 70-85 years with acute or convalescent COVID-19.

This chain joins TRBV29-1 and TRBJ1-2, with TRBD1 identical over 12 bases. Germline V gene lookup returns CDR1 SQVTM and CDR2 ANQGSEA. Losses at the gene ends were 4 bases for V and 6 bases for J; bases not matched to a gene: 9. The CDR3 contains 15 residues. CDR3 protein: CSVGTGTGGADGYTF. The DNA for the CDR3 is TGCAGCGTTGGCACCGGGACAGGGGGCGCTGATGGCTACACCTTC. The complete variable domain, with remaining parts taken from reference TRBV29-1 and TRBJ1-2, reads SAVISQKPSRDICQRGTSLTIQCQVDSQVTMMFWYRQQPGQSLTLIATANQGSEATYESGFVIDKFPISRPNLTFSTLTVSNMSPEDSSIYLCSVGTGTGGADGYTFGSGTRLTVV.

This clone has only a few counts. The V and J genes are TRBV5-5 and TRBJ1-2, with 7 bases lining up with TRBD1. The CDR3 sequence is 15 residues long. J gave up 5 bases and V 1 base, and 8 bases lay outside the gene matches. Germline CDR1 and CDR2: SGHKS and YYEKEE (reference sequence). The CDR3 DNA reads TGTGCCAGCAGCTTGCATCCAACAGGGGATTATGGCTACACCTTC. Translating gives CASSLHPTGDYGYTF.

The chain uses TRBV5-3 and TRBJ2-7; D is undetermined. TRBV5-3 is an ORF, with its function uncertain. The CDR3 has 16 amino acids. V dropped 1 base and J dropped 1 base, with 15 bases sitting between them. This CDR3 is CARSLYKFASSYEQYF. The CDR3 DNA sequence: TGTGCCAGAAGCTTGTATAAGTTCGCGTCGTCCTACGAGCAGTACTTC.

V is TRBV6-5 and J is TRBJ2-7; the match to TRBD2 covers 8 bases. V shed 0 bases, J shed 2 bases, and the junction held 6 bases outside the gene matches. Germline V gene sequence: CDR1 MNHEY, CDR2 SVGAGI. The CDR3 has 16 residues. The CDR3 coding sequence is TGTGCCAGCAGTTACTCGGGAACGGGAGGGCCCTACGAGCAGTACTTC. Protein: CASSYSGTGGPYEQYF.

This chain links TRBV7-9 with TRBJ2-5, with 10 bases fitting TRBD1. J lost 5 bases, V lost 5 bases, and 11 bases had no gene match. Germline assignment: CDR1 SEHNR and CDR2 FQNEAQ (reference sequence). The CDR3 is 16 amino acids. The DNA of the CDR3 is TGTGCCAGCAGCCATCGGCGGACAGGGGGGTGGGAGACCCAGTACTTC. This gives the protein CASSHRRTGGWETQYF. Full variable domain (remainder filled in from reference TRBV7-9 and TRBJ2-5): DTGVSQNPRHKITKRGQNVTFRCDPISEHNRLYWYRQTLGQGPEFLTYFQNEAQLEKSRLLSDRFSAERPKGSFSTLEIQRTEQGDSAMYLCASSHRRTGGWETQYFGPGTRLLVL.

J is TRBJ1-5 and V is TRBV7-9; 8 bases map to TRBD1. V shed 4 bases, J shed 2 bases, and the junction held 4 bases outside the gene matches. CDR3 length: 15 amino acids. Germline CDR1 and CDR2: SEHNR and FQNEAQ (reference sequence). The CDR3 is CASSSTGARNQPQHF. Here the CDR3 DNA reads TGTGCCAGCAGCTCGACAGGGGCCCGCAATCAGCCCCAGCATTTT.

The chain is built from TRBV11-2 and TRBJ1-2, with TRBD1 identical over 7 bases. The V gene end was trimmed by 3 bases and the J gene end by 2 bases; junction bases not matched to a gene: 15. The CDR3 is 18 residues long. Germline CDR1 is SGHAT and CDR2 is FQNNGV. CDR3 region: CASSFDRARASSNYGYTF. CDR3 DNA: TGTGCCAGCAGCTTCGACAGGGCCCGGGCCTCTAGCAACTATGGCTACACCTTC.

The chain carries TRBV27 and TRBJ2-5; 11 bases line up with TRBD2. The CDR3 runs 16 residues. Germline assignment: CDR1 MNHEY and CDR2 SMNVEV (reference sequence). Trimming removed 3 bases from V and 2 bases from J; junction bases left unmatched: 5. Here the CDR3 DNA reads TGTGCCAGCAGTTTCCAGGGACTAGCGGTTCAAGAGACCCAGTACTTC. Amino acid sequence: CASSFQGLAVQETQYF.

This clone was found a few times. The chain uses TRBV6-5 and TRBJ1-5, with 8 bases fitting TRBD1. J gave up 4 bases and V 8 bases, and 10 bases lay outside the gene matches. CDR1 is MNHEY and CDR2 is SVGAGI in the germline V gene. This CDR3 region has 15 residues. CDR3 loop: CASLVGQGENQPQHF. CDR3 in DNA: TGTGCCAGCCTAGTTGGACAGGGAGAAAATCAGCCCCAGCATTTT.

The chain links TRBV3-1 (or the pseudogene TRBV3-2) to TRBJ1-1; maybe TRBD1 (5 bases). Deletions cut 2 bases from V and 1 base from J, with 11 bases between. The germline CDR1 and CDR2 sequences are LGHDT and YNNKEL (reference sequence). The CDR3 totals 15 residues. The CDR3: CASSQLDRPNTEAFF. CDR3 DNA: TGTGCCAGCAGCCAACTTGACAGACCGAACACTGAAGCTTTCTTT.

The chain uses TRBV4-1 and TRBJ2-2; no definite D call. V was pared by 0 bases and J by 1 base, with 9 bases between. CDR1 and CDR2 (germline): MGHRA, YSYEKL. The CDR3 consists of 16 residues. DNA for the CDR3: TGCGCCAGCAGCCAAGATAATACAGTGAACACCGGGGAGCTGTTTTTT. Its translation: CASSQDNTVNTGELFF.

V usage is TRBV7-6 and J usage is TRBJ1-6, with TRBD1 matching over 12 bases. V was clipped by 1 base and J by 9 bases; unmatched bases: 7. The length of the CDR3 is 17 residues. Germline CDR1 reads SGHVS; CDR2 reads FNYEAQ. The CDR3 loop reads CASSLEQGQGARSPLHF. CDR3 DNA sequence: TGTGCCAGCAGCTTAGAACAGGGACAGGGGGCGCGTTCACCCCTCCACTTT.

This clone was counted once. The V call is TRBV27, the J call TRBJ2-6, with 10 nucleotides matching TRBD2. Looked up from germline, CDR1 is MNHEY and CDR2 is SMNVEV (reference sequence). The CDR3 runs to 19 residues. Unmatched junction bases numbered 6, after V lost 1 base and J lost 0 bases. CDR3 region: CASSLYLAGDLSGANVLTF. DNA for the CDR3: TGTGCCAGCAGTTTATATCTAGCGGGGGACCTCTCTGGGGCCAACGTCCTGACTTTC.

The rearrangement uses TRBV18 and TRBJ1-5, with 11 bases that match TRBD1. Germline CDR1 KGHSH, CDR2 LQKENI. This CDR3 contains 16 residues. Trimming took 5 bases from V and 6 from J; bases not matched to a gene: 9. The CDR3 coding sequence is TGTGCCAGCTCAACTAATGGACAGGGGGCAGGTCAGCCCCAGCATTTT. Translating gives CASSTNGQGAGQPQHF. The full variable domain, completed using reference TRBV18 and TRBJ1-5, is NAGVMQNPRHLVRRRGQEARLRCSPMKGHSHVYWYRQLPEEGLKFMVYLQKENIIDESGMPKERFSAEFPKEGPSILRIQQVVRGDSAAYFCASSTNGQGAGQPQHFGDGTRLSIL.

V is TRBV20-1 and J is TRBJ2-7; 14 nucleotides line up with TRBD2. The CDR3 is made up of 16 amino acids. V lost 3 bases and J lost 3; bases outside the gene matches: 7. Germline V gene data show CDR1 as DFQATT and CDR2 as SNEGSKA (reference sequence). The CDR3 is CSASGLGLAGVYEQYF. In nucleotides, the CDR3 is TGCAGTGCTAGTGGCTTGGGACTAGCGGGAGTCTACGAGCAGTACTTC.

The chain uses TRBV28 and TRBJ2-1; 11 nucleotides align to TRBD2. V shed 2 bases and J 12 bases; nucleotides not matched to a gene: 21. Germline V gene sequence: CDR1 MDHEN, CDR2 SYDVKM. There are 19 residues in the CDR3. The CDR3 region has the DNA TGTGCCAGCAGTTTACAACGGGGATCGCTTAGCGGGAGGGTCCGGGGGCAGTTCTTC. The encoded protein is CASSLQRGSLSGRVRGQFF.

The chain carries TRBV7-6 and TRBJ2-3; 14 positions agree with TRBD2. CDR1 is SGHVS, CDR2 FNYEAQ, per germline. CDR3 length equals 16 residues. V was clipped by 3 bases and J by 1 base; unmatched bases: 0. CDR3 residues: CASSLGLAGGTDTQYF. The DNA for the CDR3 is TGTGCCAGCAGCTTGGGACTAGCGGGAGGCACAGATACGCAGTATTTT.

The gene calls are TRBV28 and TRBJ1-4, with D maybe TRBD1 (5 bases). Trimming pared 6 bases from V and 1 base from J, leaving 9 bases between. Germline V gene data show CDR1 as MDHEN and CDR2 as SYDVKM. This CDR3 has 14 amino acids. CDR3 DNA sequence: TGTGCCAGCAGGCCTAGGGGAACTAATGAAAAACTGTTTTTT. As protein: CASRPRGTNEKLFF. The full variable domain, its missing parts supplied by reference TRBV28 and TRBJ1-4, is DVKVTQSSRYLVKRTGEKVFLECVQDMDHENMFWYRQDPGLGLRLIYFSYDVKMKEKGDIPEGYSVSREKKERFSLILESASTNQTSMYLCASRPRGTNEKLFFGSGTQLSVL.

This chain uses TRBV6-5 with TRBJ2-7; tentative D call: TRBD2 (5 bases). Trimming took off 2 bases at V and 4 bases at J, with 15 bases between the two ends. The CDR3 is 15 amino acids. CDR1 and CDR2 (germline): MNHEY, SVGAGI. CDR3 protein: CASSYGRSLGYEQYF. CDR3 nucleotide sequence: TGTGCCAGCAGTTACGGGAGATCGCTAGGTTACGAGCAGTACTTC.

The DNA of the CDR3 is TGTGCCAGCAGCTTAGGGGCCGCGAACACTGAAGCTTTCTTT. This codes for CASSLGAANTEAFF. The J gene is TRBJ1-1, the V gene TRBV7-9, with D uncertain. This CDR3 has 14 residues. The V gene's germline CDR1 is SEHNR and CDR2 FQNEAQ (reference sequence). Trimming shortened V by 1 base and J by 1 base, and 7 bases separated the two germline ends.

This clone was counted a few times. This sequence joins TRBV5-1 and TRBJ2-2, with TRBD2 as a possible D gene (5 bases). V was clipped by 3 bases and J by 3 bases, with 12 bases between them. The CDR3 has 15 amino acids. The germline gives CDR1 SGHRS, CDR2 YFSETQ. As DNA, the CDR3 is TGCGCCAGCAGCTACTCCGGGAAGGACACCGGGGAGCTGTTTTTT. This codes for CASSYSGKDTGELFF. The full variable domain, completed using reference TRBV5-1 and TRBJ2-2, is KAGVTQTPRYLIKTRGQQVTLSCSPISGHRSVSWYQQTPGQGLQFLFEYFSETQRNKGNFPGRFSGRQFSNSRSEMNVSTLELGDSALYLCASSYSGKDTGELFFGEGSRLTVL.

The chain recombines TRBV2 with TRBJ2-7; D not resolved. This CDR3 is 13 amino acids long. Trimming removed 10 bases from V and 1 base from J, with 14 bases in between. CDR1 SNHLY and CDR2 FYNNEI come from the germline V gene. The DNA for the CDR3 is TGTGCCACCCTTGAGGTTGGATCCTACGAGCAGTACTTC. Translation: CATLEVGSYEQYF.

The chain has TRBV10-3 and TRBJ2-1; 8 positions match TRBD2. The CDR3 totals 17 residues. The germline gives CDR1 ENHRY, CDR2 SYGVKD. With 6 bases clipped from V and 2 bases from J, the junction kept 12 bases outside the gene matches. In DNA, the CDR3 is TGTGCCATCAGCGAGGGTAGAGGCGGGGGGACCTACAATGAGCAGTTCTTC. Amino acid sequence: CAISEGRGGGTYNEQFF.

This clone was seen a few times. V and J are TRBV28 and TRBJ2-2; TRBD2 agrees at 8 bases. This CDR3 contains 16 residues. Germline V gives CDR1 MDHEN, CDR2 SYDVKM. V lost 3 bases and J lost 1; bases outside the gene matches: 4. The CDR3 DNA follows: TGTGCCAGCAGTTTTTGGACTAGCCTGAACACCGGGGAGCTGTTTTTT. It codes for CASSFWTSLNTGELFF.

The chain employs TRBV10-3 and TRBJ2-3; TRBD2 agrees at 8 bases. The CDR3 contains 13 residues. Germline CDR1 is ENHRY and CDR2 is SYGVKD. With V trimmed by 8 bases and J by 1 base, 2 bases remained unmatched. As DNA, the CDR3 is TGTGCCATCTGGCGGGAGGGCACAGATACGCAGTATTTT. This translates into CAIWREGTDTQYF.